This entry lists 8 T cell receptor beta chains sequenced from one sample in a study of regulatory T cells in long-lasting Graves disease. Library construction for TCR beta used iRepertoire HTBI primers and Arm-PCR of CDR3 regions. Via MiXCR, TCRdb re-called the multiplex PCR reads, giving one row per CDR3 protein. The sample holds 680,000 or so distinct CDR3 sequences, approximately 15% seen once. Stated time point: newly diagnosed GD, antithyroid drugs for less than 3 months. From RNA extracted from PBMCs, the TCR library was made. The same specimen was also included in a second study, on T cells in Graves' hyperthyroidism and ophthalmopathy.

The starting material was peripheral blood mononuclear cells (PBMCs), obtained at new diagnosis, from a patient treated with antithyroid drugs. Every receptor here comes from a woman in her 30s with Graves disease.

This clonotype was picked up many times. The V call is TRBV28, the J call TRBJ2-3, with 11 positions matching TRBD2. CDR1 MDHEN and CDR2 SYDVKM come from the germline V gene. The CDR3 runs to 15 residues. The J segment lost 2 bases and the V segment lost 5 bases, leaving 3 bases of the junction unmatched. For the CDR3, the DNA is TGTGCCAGCAGTCCTAGCGGGAGGTACACAGATACGCAGTATTTT. Amino acid sequence: CASSPSGRYTDTQYF.

This chain connects TRBV20-1 to TRBJ2-7; D possibly matches TRBD1 or TRBD2 (6 bases each). Germline V gives CDR1 DFQATT, CDR2 SNEGSKA (reference sequence). This CDR3 spans 15 amino acids. Trimming took 6 bases from V and 0 from J, leaving 18 bases between them. CDR3 DNA: TGCAGTGCCCCGAATTGGGGGGCCCACTCCTACGAGCAGTACTTC. Translated: CSAPNWGAHSYEQYF.

DNA of the CDR3: TGTGCCAGCTCACCCCAGACGGGCTACAATGAGCAGTTCTTC. Protein: CASSPQTGYNEQFF. This chain connects TRBV18 to TRBJ2-1; D ambiguous. Germline V lookup: CDR1 KGHSH, CDR2 LQKENI. The CDR3 runs to 14 residues. With 3 bases removed from V and 3 bases from J, the gap between germline ends came to 9 bases.

Worth noting for this clonotype: This may stem from a read error, because a much larger clone lies one nucleotide away. The chain carries TRBV28 and TRBJ1-2, with unresolved D. Germline CDR1 and CDR2: MDHEN and SYDVKM. The length of the CDR3 is 12 residues. In DNA, the CDR3 is TGTGCCAGCAGTTCTGGGAGTAAACCTTTATCCTTC. This gives the protein CASSSGSKPLSF.

By share of the sample, this clonotype is medium-sized (0.01 to 0.1%). This chain connects TRBV5-8 to TRBJ2-7; 10 bases match TRBD1. The V segment lost 6 bases and the J segment 4 bases; nucleotides outside the gene matches: 7. CDR3 size: 14 residues. Germline CDR1 reads SGHTS; CDR2 reads YDEGEE. Here the CDR3 DNA reads TGTGCCAGCATTTTCGGGGACAGGGGTTACGAGCAGTACTTC. Its protein product is CASIFGDRGYEQYF.

About this clonotype: This may be a read error: a much more frequent sequence differs by one nucleotide. The gene calls are TRBV6-1 and TRBJ1-3; D not certain. Germline-derived CDR1 and CDR2 are MNHNS and SASEGT. CDR3 length: 15 amino acids. With 3 bases removed from V and 0 bases from J, the gap between germline ends came to 9 bases. CDR3 nucleotides: TGTGCCAGCAGTGACCGCGGAGACTCTGGAAACACCATATATTTT. Its translation is CASSDRGDSGNTIYF.

This rearrangement joins TRBV5-4 to TRBJ2-2; no firm D call. V gave up 3 bases and J gave up 6 bases, with 12 bases separating them. CDR3 length: 14 residues. CDR1 is SGHNT, CDR2 YYREEE, per germline (reference sequence). CDR3: CASSSGWVPGELFF. As DNA, the CDR3 is TGTGCCAGCAGCTCCGGCTGGGTCCCCGGGGAGCTGTTTTTT. Combining the CDR3 with reference TRBV5-4 and TRBJ2-2 gives the whole variable domain ETGVTQSPTHLIKTRGQQVTLRCSSQSGHNTVSWYQQALGQGPQFIFQYYREEENGRGNFPPRFSGLQFPNYSSELNVNALELDDSALYLCASSSGWVPGELFFGEGSRLTVL.

This clonotype was counted a few times. This rearrangement joins TRBV24-1 to TRBJ2-3; no firm D call. The CDR3 has 14 amino acids. Germline CDR1 and CDR2: KGHDR and SFDVKD. Trimming took off 1 base at V and 0 bases at J, with 4 bases between the two ends. As DNA, the CDR3 is TGTGCCACCAGTGATTTTGGCAGCACAGATACGCAGTATTTT. Its translation is CATSDFGSTDTQYF.